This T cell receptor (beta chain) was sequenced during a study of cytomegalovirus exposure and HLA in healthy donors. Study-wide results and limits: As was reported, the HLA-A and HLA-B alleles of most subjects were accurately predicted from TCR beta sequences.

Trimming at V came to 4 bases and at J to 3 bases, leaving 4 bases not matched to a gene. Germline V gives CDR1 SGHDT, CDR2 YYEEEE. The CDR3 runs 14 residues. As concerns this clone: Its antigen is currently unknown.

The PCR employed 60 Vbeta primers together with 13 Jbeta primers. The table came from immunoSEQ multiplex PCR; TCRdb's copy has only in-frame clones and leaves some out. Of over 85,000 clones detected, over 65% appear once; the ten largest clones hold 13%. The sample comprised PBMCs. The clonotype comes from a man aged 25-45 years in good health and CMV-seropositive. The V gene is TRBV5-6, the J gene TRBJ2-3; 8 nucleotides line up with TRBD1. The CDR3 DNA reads TGTGCCAGCAGCCGGGACAGGACTACAGATACGCAGTATTTT. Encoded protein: CASSRDRTTDTQYF. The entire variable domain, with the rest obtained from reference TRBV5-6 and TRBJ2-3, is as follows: DAGVTQSPTHLIKTRGQQVTLRCSPKSGHDTVSWYQQALGQGPQFIFQYYEEEERQRGNFPDRFSGHQFPNYSSELNVNALLLGDSALYLCASSRDRTTDTQYFGPGTRLTVL.